This is a list of T cell receptor beta chains from one sample in a study of CD8 T cells in ankylosing spondylitis. In TCRdb, the 5' RACE reads were re-called with MiXCR into one record per CDR3 protein. The sample includes more than 400,000 distinct CDR3 sequences, about 5% of them seen just once. The sequenced material came from blood, either unsorted or a sorted T cell fraction (not recorded which). The receptors were sampled from a male donor with ankylosing spondylitis. Both conserved end residues are part of each CDR3. Some rows have no size entry. The others give once, few or many, or a class for an expanded clone.

size,V,J,CDR3
-,TRBV12-3/TRBV12-4,TRBJ2-1,CASSLPPNGPQQFF
-,TRBV12-3/TRBV12-4,TRBJ2-3,CASQETPGGGLSTDTQYF
many,TRBV4-3,TRBJ2-5,CASSQGSSGGFKETQYF
many,TRBV3-2,TRBJ1-2,CASSRQGFYGYTF
-,TRBV5-5,TRBJ2-7,CASSLELASVLQYF
few,TRBV27,TRBJ2-5,CASSLHLPGETQYF
-,TRBV11-2,TRBJ2-7,CASSGKAGAEGYEQYF
many,TRBV4-2,TRBJ2-7,CASSQRGDRIEQYF
many,TRBV7-9,TRBJ2-1,CASSLEIHPSSYNEQFF
many,TRBV27,TRBJ1-1,CASSLLTGDEAFF
few,TRBV7-2,TRBJ2-4,CASSSRAAKNIQYF
many,TRBV28,TRBJ2-7,CASSLGKPPLEQYF
many,TRBV7-8,TRBJ1-1,CASSGRPGASTEAFF
many,TRBV20-1,TRBJ2-5,CSASTSRETQYF
many,TRBV7-9,TRBJ1-5,CASKGAGSINQPQHF
many,TRBV10-3,TRBJ2-3,CAISPRDRVGTDTQYF
many,TRBV7-9,TRBJ2-5,CASSFSPQALQETQYF
many,TRBV29-1,TRBJ1-1,CSGRTASNTEAFF
many,TRBV6-1,TRBJ1-2,CASSEALGAGGYTF
many,TRBV6-2/TRBV6-3,TRBJ1-1,CASSYDRAAMNTEAFF
many,TRBV18,TRBJ1-3,CASSLLFDRAPLSGNTIYF
-,TRBV5-1,TRBJ2-7,CASSLGSSDSYEQYF
many,TRBV11-1,TRBJ2-4,CASSLRGTKNIQYF
many,TRBV10-3,TRBJ1-4,CAISSSREKLFF
many,TRBV20-1,TRBJ2-3,CSAFEDPANLDTQYF
many,TRBV20-1,TRBJ1-2,CSARAGSYGYTF
many,TRBV20-1,TRBJ2-7,CSARGGMRTGSNEQYF
once,TRBV7-6,TRBJ2-5,CASRTGQGRTQYF
many,TRBV12-3/TRBV12-4,TRBJ2-3,CASSLGPRADTQYF
many,TRBV7-2,TRBJ1-1,CASASIRTGNTEAFF
many,TRBV18,TRBJ2-3,CASSPPGLVRTDTQYF
many,TRBV5-1,TRBJ2-1,CASSLGGPNEQFF
-,TRBV4-2,TRBJ1-2,CASSRGLGEGYTF
many,TRBV20-1,TRBJ2-5,CSASTDRQETQYF
few,TRBV18,TRBJ1-5,CASSPVEAGEEPQHF
many,TRBV12-3/TRBV12-4,TRBJ2-3,CASSLGLAGWGTDTQYF
-,TRBV3-1,TRBJ2-2,CATSHPDRSAGELFF
many,TRBV4-3,TRBJ2-7,CASSPGVPYEQYF
many,TRBV7-2,TRBJ2-1,CASSLVRDNEQFF
many,TRBV7-2,TRBJ2-1,CASSFGPSYNEQFF
many,TRBV5-1,TRBJ1-2,CASGQGASYGYTF
many,TRBV20-1,TRBJ2-1,CSAPRDRGNEQFF
many,TRBV29-1,TRBJ1-1,CSALDGLNTEAFF
many,TRBV4-3,TRBJ1-3,CASRRTAGNTIYF
many,TRBV29-1,TRBJ2-3,CSVADIPSSTDTQYF
many,TRBV6-1,TRBJ1-1,CASSRGWESTEAFF
many,TRBV5-1,TRBJ2-3,CASSFGETTDTQYF
many,TRBV20-1,TRBJ2-3,CSARGTRVTTDTQYF
many,TRBV9,TRBJ2-3,CASSAGTGGVGDTQYF
few,TRBV7-9,TRBJ2-5,CASSSHPGLAGGETQYF
many,TRBV7-9,TRBJ2-5,CASSSTGQETQYF
many,TRBV4-3,TRBJ1-1,CASSQEIGGKGAEAFF
-,TRBV19,TRBJ2-5,CASEPEEGGTQYF